Listed below are T cell receptor beta chains from one sample, sequenced in a study of OX40 agonist ivuxolimab in advanced cancers. The repertoire was sequenced with immunoSEQ multiplex PCR; TCRdb's copy has only in-frame clones and lacks some. Of tens of thousands of clones in the sample, approximately 86% were seen once. The material was CD4+ or CD8+ T cells sorted from blood, obtained in a trial of the OX40 agonist ivuxolimab. Receptors were obtained from an adult with an advanced solid tumor such as melanoma, head and neck, liver or kidney cancer. Both conserved end residues are part of each CDR3. D genes are given only for firm matches. The size entry is marked missing in some rows and otherwise reads once, few, many or a size class.

>once|TRBD1|TRBV7-9|TRBJ2-1
TGTGCCAGCAGCTCGGGCCAGGGGGAGTTCTTC
CASSSGQGEFF
>-|-|TRBV25-1|TRBJ2-3
TGTGCCAGCAGTGAAACAGTTGGGAGCACAGATACGCAGTATTTT
CASSETVGSTDTQYF
>-|-|TRBV28|TRBJ2-1
TGTGCCAGCAGTTTTGGAGGGGGCGGTTATGAGCAGTTCTTC
CASSFGGGGYEQFF
>-|-|TRBV5-1|TRBJ1-2
TGCGCCAGCAGGGGCAGCAACTATGGCTACACCTTC
CASRGSNYGYTF
>-|-|TRBV5-4|TRBJ2-7
TGTGCCAGCAGCGAGTGGACCCTTTCCGGTGAGCAGTACTTC
CASSEWTLSGEQYF
>-|TRBD2|TRBV4-3|TRBJ2-2
TGCGCCAGCAGCCAAGAACGGGGACTAGTAGTCTTCACCGGGGAGCTGTTTTTT
CASSQERGLVVFTGELFF
>few|-|TRBV7-9|TRBJ1-1
TGTGCCAGCAGCCCCCGGGGCACTGAAGCTTTCTTT
CASSPRGTEAFF
>once|-|TRBV29-1|TRBJ1-1
TGCAGCGTTGCCCCGGCTTTCTTT
CSVAPAFF
>-|TRBD2|TRBV27|TRBJ2-7
TGTGCCAGCAGTCAAACCCCTAGCGGGGGCTCCTACGAGCAGTACTTC
CASSQTPSGGSYEQYF
>-|TRBD1|TRBV5-1|TRBJ2-7
TGCGCCAGCCGGACAGGGTCCTACGAGCAGTACTTC
CASRTGSYEQYF
>-|-|TRBV14|TRBJ1-1
TGTGCCAGCGGGAATGGCGCTGAAGCTTTCTTT
CASGNGAEAFF
>-|TRBD1|TRBV5-5|TRBJ1-1
TGTGCCAGCAGCCCGACAGGGGGCAACACTGAAGCTTTCTTT
CASSPTGGNTEAFF
>once|-|TRBV10-2|TRBJ1-1
TGCGCCAGCAGTGATAGGGCCGTAAACACTGAAGCTTTCTTT
CASSDRAVNTEAFF
>-|-|TRBV6-5|TRBJ1-2
TGTGCCAGCAGTTACGGGGGCAGGCGGGGTGATGGCTACACCTTC
CASSYGGRRGDGYTF
>-|-|TRBV27|TRBJ1-6
TGTGCCAGCAGTTTATCCTATACATTGGTTTGGGATGTAGGAGTTGGCTCCTATAATTCACCCCTCCACTTT
CASSLSYTLVWDVGVGSYNSPLHF
>-|TRBD2|TRBV7-9|TRBJ2-3
TGTGCCAGCACCGGAGGGCGGGAGATCTCAGATACGCAGTATTTT
CASTGGREISDTQYF
>-|TRBD2|TRBV7-9|TRBJ2-2
TGTGCCAGCAGCTCAGGTGCGACACGGGAGGCGACCGGGGAGCTGTTTTTT
CASSSGATREATGELFF
>-|-|TRBV4-1|TRBJ1-6
TGCGCCAGCAGCCAAGATCTCACTGGGAGCGATTCACCCCTCCACTTT
CASSQDLTGSDSPLHF
>-|TRBD1|TRBV15|TRBJ2-7
TGTGCCACCAGCAGAGGCCGTGAGGGACAGGGGAACGAGCAGTACTTC
CATSRGREGQGNEQYF
>-|-|TRBV19|TRBJ1-1
TGTGCCTCTTTTTCGACGTTTCCAACTGAAGCTTTCTTT
CASFSTFPTEAFF
>-|TRBD2|TRBV11-2|TRBJ2-1
TGTGCCAGCAGCTTAGAGGTTAGCGGGGGGGCCCATGAGCAGTTCTTC
CASSLEVSGGAHEQFF
>-|-|TRBV5-1|TRBJ1-1
TGCGCCAGCAGCTTGGCCACGTTGGGGGCGCGGACTGAAGCTTTCTTT
CASSLATLGARTEAFF
>few|-|TRBV7-9|TRBJ2-7
TGTGCCAGCAGTTCTCCCCCCCGCGAGCAGTACTTC
CASSSPPREQYF
>-|TRBD1|TRBV27|TRBJ2-3
TGTGCCAGCAGTCCCCCGGGACAGGCGTCAGATACGCAGTATTTT
CASSPPGQASDTQYF
>-|-|TRBV7-9|TRBJ1-1
TGTGCCAGCAGCCAGGGCGCGGTATCGGGGGCTTTCTTT
CASSQGAVSGAFF
>-|TRBD2|TRBV15|TRBJ2-1
TGTGCCACCAGCAGGGGGACTAGCGGGAGGTACAATGAGCAGTTCTTC
CATSRGTSGRYNEQFF
>few|-|TRBV5-1|TRBJ2-3
TGCGCCAGCAGCTTGGTAATCACGATCGGGCACACAGATACGCAGTATTTT
CASSLVITIGHTDTQYF
>once|-|TRBV5-4|TRBJ2-7
TGTGCCAGCAGCTTGGCTCGGGAGATGGAGTCGGTCAAGTACTTC
CASSLAREMESVKYF
>-|-|TRBV7-3|TRBJ2-1
TGTGCCAGCAGCTTAGGGCCGCGACTCGATGAGCAGTTCTTC
CASSLGPRLDEQFF
>-|TRBD1|TRBV4-1|TRBJ1-2
TGCGCCAGCAGCCATAACTCAGGGGGCGGTTACTATGGCTACACCTTC
CASSHNSGGGYYGYTF
>-|TRBD1|TRBV15|TRBJ2-2
TGTGCCACCAGCAGAGTTAGGGGAAGACAGGGGAAGAACACCGGGGAGCTGTTTTTT
CATSRVRGRQGKNTGELFF
>-|TRBD1|TRBV29-1|TRBJ2-1
TGCAGCGTCGAGACAGGGGAGGACTACAATGAGCAGTTCTTC
CSVETGEDYNEQFF
>many|-|TRBV19|TRBJ1-5
TGTGCCAGTAGTAAGACGGGGGCAGGTCAGCCCCAGCATTTT
CASSKTGAGQPQHF
>-|TRBD2|TRBV27|TRBJ2-7
TGTGCCAGCAGTTTGTGGGTGGCGGGGGGGACCTACGAGCAGTACTTC
CASSLWVAGGTYEQYF
>-|-|TRBV19|TRBJ2-1
TGTGCCAGTAGTCTTCGGACTCGGTACAATGAGCAGTTCTTC
CASSLRTRYNEQFF
>-|-|TRBV7-9|TRBJ2-1
TGTGCCAGCAGCTTAAGGCAGGGGACCACCTACAATGAGCAGTTCTTC
CASSLRQGTTYNEQFF
>-|-|TRBV30|TRBJ1-1
TGTGCCTGGAGTGTATCCAGGACGGCTTTCTTT
CAWSVSRTAFF